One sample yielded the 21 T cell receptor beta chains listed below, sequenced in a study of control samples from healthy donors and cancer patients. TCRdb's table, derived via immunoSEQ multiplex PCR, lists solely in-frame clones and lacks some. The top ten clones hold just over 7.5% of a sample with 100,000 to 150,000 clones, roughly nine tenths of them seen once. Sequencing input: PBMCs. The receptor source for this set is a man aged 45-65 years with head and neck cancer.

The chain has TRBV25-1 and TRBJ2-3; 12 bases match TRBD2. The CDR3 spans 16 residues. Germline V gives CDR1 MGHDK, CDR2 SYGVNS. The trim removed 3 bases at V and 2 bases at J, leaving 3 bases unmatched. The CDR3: CASSEWTSGNTDTQYF. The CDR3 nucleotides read TGTGCCAGCAGTGAGTGGACTAGCGGGAACACAGATACGCAGTATTTT. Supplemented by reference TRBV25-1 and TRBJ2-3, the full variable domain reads EADIYQTPRYLVIGTGKKITLECSQTMGHDKMYWYQQDPGMELHLIHYSYGVNSTEKGDLSSESTVSRIRTEHFPLTLESARPSHTSQYLCASSEWTSGNTDTQYFGPGTRLTVL.

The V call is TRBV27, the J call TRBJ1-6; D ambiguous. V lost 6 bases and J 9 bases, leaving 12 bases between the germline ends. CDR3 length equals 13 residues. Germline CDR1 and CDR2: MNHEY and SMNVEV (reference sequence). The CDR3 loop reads CASSLAYGSPLHF. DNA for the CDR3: TGTGCCAGCAGCTTAGCCTATGGTTCACCCCTCCACTTT.

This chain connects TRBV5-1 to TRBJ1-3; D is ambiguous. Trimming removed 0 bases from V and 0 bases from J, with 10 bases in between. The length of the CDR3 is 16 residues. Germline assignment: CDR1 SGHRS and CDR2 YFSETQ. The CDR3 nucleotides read TGCGCCAGCAGCTTGGACGCAAGGAGCTCTGGAAACACCATATATTTT. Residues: CASSLDARSSGNTIYF.

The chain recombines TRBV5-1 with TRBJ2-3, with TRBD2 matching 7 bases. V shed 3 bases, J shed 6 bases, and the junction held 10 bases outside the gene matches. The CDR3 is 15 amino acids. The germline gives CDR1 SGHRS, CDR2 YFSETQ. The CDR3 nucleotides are TGCGCCAGCAGCTCGAGGGGAGGGGCGGGGGATACGCAGTATTTT. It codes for CASSSRGGAGDTQYF.

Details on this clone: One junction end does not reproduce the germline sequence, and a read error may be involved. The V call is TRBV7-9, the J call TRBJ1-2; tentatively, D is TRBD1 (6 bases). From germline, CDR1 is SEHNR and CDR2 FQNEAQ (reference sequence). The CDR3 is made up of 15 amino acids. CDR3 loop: CPSRREGGARNGYTF. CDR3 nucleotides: TGTCCCAGCCGCCGCGAGGGGGGGGCGCGGAATGGCTACACCTTC.

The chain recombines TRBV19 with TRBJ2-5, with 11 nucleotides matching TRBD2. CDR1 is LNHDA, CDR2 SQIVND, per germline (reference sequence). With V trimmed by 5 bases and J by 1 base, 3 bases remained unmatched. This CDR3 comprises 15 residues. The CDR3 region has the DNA TGTGCCAGTAGTGTGGGGACTAGCGGCCAAGAGACCCAGTACTTC. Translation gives CASSVGTSGQETQYF.

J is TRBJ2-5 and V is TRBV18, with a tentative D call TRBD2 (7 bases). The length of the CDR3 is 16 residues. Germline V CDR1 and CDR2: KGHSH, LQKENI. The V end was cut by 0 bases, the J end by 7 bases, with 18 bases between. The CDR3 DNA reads TGTGCCAGCTCACCACCTCGGGTCGGGGGGCAGGTGACCCAGTACTTC. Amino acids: CASSPPRVGGQVTQYF. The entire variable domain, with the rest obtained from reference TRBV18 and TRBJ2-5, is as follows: NAGVMQNPRHLVRRRGQEARLRCSPMKGHSHVYWYRQLPEEGLKFMVYLQKENIIDESGMPKERFSAEFPKEGPSILRIQQVVRGDSAAYFCASSPPRVGGQVTQYFGPGTRLLVL.

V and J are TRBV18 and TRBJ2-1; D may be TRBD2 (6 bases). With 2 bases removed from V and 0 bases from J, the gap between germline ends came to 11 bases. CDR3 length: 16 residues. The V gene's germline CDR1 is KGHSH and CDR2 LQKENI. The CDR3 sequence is CASSPIAGSSYNEQFF. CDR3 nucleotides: TGTGCCAGCTCACCAATCGCGGGAAGCTCCTACAATGAGCAGTTCTTC.

CDR3 sequence: CASKAGANSYEQYF. The CDR3 nucleotides read TGCGCCAGCAAGGCAGGGGCCAACTCCTACGAGCAGTACTTC. V and J are TRBV10-2 and TRBJ2-7; possible D gene TRBD1, 6 bases. CDR3 length equals 14 residues. CDR1 is WSHSY and CDR2 is SAAADI in the germline V gene. The V end lost 7 bases, the J end lost 0 bases, and 13 bases lay between the germline ends.

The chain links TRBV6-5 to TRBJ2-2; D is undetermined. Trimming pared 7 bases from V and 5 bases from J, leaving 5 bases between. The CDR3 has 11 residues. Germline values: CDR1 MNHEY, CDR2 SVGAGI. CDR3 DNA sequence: TGTGCCAGCACTAATACCGGGGAGCTGTTTTTT. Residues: CASTNTGELFF.

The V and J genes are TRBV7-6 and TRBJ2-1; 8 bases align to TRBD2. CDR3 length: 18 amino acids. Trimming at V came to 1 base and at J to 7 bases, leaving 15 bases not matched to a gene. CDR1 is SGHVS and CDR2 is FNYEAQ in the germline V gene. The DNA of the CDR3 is TGTGCCAGCAGCTTAGATGTTCGATCGGGACTAGTGGGGAATGAGCAGTTCTTC. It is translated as CASSLDVRSGLVGNEQFF.

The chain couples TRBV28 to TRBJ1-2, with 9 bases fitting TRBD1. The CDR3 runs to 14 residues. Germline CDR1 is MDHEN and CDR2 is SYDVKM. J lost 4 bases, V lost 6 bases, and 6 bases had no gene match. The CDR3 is CASRFTGGGYGYTF. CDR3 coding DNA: TGTGCCAGCAGATTTACAGGGGGCGGCTATGGCTACACCTTC.

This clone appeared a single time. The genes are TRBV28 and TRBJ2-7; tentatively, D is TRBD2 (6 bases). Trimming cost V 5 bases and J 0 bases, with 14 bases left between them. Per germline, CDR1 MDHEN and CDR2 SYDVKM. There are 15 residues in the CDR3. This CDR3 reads CASSPQSGRSYEQYF. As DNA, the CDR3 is TGTGCCAGCAGTCCCCAAAGCGGGCGCTCCTACGAGCAGTACTTC. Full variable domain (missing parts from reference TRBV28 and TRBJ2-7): DVKVTQSSRYLVKRTGEKVFLECVQDMDHENMFWYRQDPGLGLRLIYFSYDVKMKEKGDIPEGYSVSREKKERFSLILESASTNQTSMYLCASSPQSGRSYEQYFGPGTRLTVT.

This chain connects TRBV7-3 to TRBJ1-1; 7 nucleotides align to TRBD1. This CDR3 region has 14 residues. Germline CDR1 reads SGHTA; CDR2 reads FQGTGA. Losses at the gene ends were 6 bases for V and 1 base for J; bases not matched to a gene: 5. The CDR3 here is CASRAHRGNTEAFF. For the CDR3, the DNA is TGTGCCAGCAGGGCCCACAGGGGGAACACTGAAGCTTTCTTT.

The CDR3 coding sequence is TGTGCCAGCAGTTTAGAGGGCCTTGAGCAGTTCTTC. It specifies CASSLEGLEQFF. The chain is built from TRBV12-3 or TRBV12-4 and TRBJ2-1; D is ambiguous. CDR3 length: 12 amino acids. V was cut by 1 base and J by 9 bases, with 7 bases left in between.

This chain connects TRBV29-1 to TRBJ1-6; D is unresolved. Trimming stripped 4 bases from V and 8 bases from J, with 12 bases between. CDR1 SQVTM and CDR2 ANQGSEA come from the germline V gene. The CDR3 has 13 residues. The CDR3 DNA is TGCAGCGTTGTGTCGGGCTCGGATTCACCCCTCCACTTT. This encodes CSVVSGSDSPLHF. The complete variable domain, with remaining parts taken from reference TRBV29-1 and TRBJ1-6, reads SAVISQKPSRDICQRGTSLTIQCQVDSQVTMMFWYRQQPGQSLTLIATANQGSEATYESGFVIDKFPISRPNLTFSTLTVSNMSPEDSSIYLCSVVSGSDSPLHFGNGTRLTVT.

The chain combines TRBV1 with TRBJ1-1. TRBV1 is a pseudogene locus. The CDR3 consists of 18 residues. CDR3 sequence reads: CTSSQDVIGQACHTEAFF. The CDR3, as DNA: TGCACCAGCAGCCAAGATGTTATAGGGCAAGCGTGTCACACTGAAGCTTTCTTT.

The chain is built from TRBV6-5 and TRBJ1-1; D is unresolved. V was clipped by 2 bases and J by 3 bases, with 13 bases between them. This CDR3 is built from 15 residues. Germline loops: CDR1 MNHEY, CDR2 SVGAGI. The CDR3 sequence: CASSYHHRVDTEAFF. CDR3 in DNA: TGTGCCAGCAGTTACCACCACAGAGTGGACACTGAAGCTTTCTTT.

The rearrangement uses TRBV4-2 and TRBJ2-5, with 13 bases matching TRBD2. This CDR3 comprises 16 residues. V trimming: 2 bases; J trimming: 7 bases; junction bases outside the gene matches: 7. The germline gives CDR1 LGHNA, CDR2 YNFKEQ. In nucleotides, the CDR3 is TGTGCCAGCAGCCAAATACTAGCGGGGGGGGACGGGACCCAGTACTTC. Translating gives CASSQILAGGDGTQYF.

The CDR3 is CSVGRGGTNEKLFF. CDR3 coding DNA: TGCAGCGTCGGCAGGGGAGGGACTAATGAAAAACTGTTTTTT. The genes are TRBV29-1 and TRBJ1-4; D may be TRBD1 (6 bases). Looked up from germline, CDR1 is SQVTM and CDR2 is ANQGSEA. The CDR3 totals 14 residues. The ends were cut back, 6 bases at V and 2 bases at J, with 13 bases in the middle.

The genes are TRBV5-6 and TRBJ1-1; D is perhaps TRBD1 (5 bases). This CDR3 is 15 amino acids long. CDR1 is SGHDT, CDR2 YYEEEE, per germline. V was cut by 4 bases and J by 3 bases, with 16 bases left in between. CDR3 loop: CASSPDRGRDTEAFF. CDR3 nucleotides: TGTGCCAGCAGCCCGGATCGGGGGAGGGACACTGAAGCTTTCTTT.